These 12 T cell receptor beta chains share one sample of origin, sequenced in a study of T cells in Graves' hyperthyroidism and ophthalmopathy. RNA transcripts gave rise to amplified TCR beta CDR3 regions. First-round RT-PCR of the TCR CDR3 relied on the HTBI primer set. One entry per CDR3 protein, called by TCRdb with MiXCR from the multiplex PCR reads. The repertoire holds 500,000 to 600,000 distinct CDR3 sequences, with about 20% as singletons. Sample: blood. These receptor sequences come from a man in his forties with Graves' ophthalmopathy.

The chain joins TRBV6-1 to TRBJ2-7; D ambiguous. The germline CDR1 and CDR2 sequences are MNHNS and SASEGT. The V and J ends lost 2 bases and 2 bases respectively, with 10 bases between them. The CDR3 runs 14 residues. CDR3 sequence: CASSERKTTYEQYF. CDR3 sequence (DNA): TGTGCCAGCAGTGAACGGAAAACCACCTACGAGCAGTACTTC.

This clonotype was recorded many times. Here the CDR3 DNA reads TGTGCCAGCAGTTTAAAGGACGCTCTGATTCAGTACTTC. It translates to CASSLKDALIQYF. This chain connects TRBV28 to TRBJ2-4; D not resolved. V was cut by 2 bases and J by 10 bases, with 12 bases left in between. Per germline, CDR1 MDHEN and CDR2 SYDVKM. The CDR3 sequence is 13 residues long.

This clonotype was observed a few times. The chain carries TRBV29-1 and TRBJ1-1; D not certain. The V and J ends lost 7 bases and 1 base respectively, with 13 bases between them. The germline V gene has CDR1 SQVTM and CDR2 ANQGSEA. The CDR3 runs 13 residues. CDR3 bases: TGCAGCGCAAGAGCGACTGGGAACACTGAAGCTTTCTTT. Translating gives CSARATGNTEAFF.

The chain recombines TRBV29-1 with TRBJ1-3; no clear D. The CDR3 loop spans 14 amino acids. Germline V gene sequence: CDR1 SQVTM, CDR2 ANQGSEA. V lost 6 bases and J 0 bases, leaving 12 bases between the germline ends. In DNA form, the CDR3 reads TGCAGCGTCGCAGGTGGAAACTCTGGAAACACCATATATTTT. This encodes CSVAGGNSGNTIYF.

The rearrangement joins TRBV27 to TRBJ1-4, with D perhaps matching TRBD1 (5 bases). Trimming cost V 10 bases and J 4 bases, with 13 bases left between them. CDR1 is MNHEY, CDR2 SMNVEV, per germline (reference sequence). This CDR3 is 13 amino acids long. The CDR3 DNA is TGTGCCACCTCAGGGTATGGTAATGAAAAACTGTTTTTT. It yields the protein CATSGYGNEKLFF.

This clonotype was recorded a few times. J is TRBJ1-2 and V is TRBV19; 8 nucleotides line up with TRBD1. V lost 3 bases to trimming and J lost 1 base; unmatched junction nucleotides: 4. The CDR3 totals 15 residues. Germline lookup yields CDR1 LNHDA and CDR2 SQIVND (reference sequence). CDR3 sequence reads: CASSMGTGDNYGYTF. The CDR3 region has the DNA TGTGCCAGTAGTATGGGGACAGGAGATAACTATGGCTACACCTTC.

This clonotype has more than one count but fewer than ten. The chain joins TRBV19 to TRBJ2-7; TRBD1 aligns across 7 bases. Germline loops: CDR1 LNHDA, CDR2 SQIVND (reference sequence). CDR3 length equals 14 residues. V shed 3 bases and J 3 bases; nucleotides not matched to a gene: 5. DNA for the CDR3: TGTGCCAGTAGTATTCACCGGACAGGCTACGAGCAGTACTTC. It is translated as CASSIHRTGYEQYF.

This clonotype was counted a few times. The rearrangement uses TRBV9 and TRBJ1-1; D is perhaps TRBD1 (6 bases). Trimming removed 4 bases from V and 0 bases from J, with 16 bases in between. The CDR3 is made up of 16 amino acids. The V gene's germline CDR1 is SGDLS and CDR2 YYNGEE. For the CDR3, the DNA is TGTGCCAGCAGCTTCGGAGATACAGGGCTGAACACTGAAGCTTTCTTT. This sequence encodes CASSFGDTGLNTEAFF.

This chain joins TRBV20-1 and TRBJ2-1, with D unresolved. CDR3 length equals 12 residues. With 2 bases removed from V and 2 bases from J, the gap between germline ends came to 4 bases. Germline CDR1 reads DFQATT; CDR2 reads SNEGSKA (reference sequence). CDR3 nucleotides: TGCAGTGCTAGATCCCCCTACAATGAGCAGTTCTTC. It encodes CSARSPYNEQFF.

This clonotype was counted at least ten times. The chain recombines TRBV13 with TRBJ2-1, with TRBD2 matching 10 bases. The CDR3 extends over 17 amino acids. From germline, CDR1 is PRHDT and CDR2 FYEKMQ (reference sequence). V dropped 5 bases and J dropped 4; count of bases not matched to a gene: 11. CDR3 loop: CASSPDIAGGGYNEQFF. Written as DNA, the CDR3 is TGTGCCAGCAGCCCCGACATAGCGGGAGGAGGATACAATGAGCAGTTCTTC.

This clonotype was detected only a few times. The CDR3 coding sequence is TGTGCCAGCAGTTACTCGGTCGGGGGGCTAGACTATGGCTACACCTTC. It encodes CASSYSVGGLDYGYTF. The chain recombines TRBV6-6 with TRBJ1-2, with D possibly TRBD1 on 6 matching bases. This CDR3 has 16 amino acids. Germline CDR1 MNHNY, CDR2 SVGAGI (reference sequence). V was clipped by 0 bases and J by 3 bases, with 14 bases between them.

At least ten counts were recorded for this clonotype. CDR3 bases: TGTGCCAGCAGCCAAGATCCTAGCGGGGTCTACAATGAGCAGTTCTTC. Its translation is CASSQDPSGVYNEQFF. This rearrangement joins TRBV3-1 to TRBJ2-1; TRBD2 matches at 9 bases. The V gene's germline CDR1 is LGHDT and CDR2 YNNKEL (reference sequence). The CDR3 contains 16 residues. After removal of 0 bases from V and 3 bases from J, the junction contained 3 bases not matched to a gene.